The clone carrying this T cell receptor (beta chain) was observed many times. What it binds is unknown. The gene names here belong to mouse. The read ends 3 residues early relative to the CDR3; the germline J gene fills the gap. It was cDNA, reverse transcribed from extracted RNA, that served as the sequencing template. TCRdb keeps only in-frame clones here, not all; method: immunoSEQ multiplex PCR. Found here are over 250,000 clones, no singletons; the ten largest cover 1.2%. Germline loops: CDR1 LGHNA, CDR2 YNLKQL (reference sequence). The V gene end was trimmed by 2 bases and the J gene end by 5 bases; junction bases not matched to a gene: 6. This CDR3 is built from 16 residues. This sample is part of a study of CD8+ T cells in alopecia areata. Whole-study context: Donor skin was harvested from roughly 6-13-month-old C3H/HeJ mice with spontaneous alopecia and grafted onto roughly 6-10-week-old female C3H/HeJ recipients. Study results and limitations: Across lesional scalp, and particularly alopecia totalis/universalis, clonality surpassed that of normal scalp. Scalp samples also yield sequences of resident alphabeta T cells from normal skin.

A sort of pooled cutaneous lymph node cells used CD4, CD8alpha, NKG2D, NKG2ACE and other stains. The receptor's source is a C3H/HeJ mouse with alopecia areata. The mouse line has the MHC haplotype H2-k. Material for sequencing was CD4+ T cells sorted from a lymph node. The rearrangement joins TRBV5 to TRBJ1-6; TRBD1 aligns across 7 bases. TRBJ1-6 is given ORF status, its function remaining uncertain. CDR3 protein: CASSQIRDRHNSPLYF. CDR3 DNA, as far as it was read: TGTGCCAGCAGCCAAATCCGGGACAGACATAATTCGCCC.